This T cell receptor beta chain stems from a study of spatial heterogeneity in lung cancer. Findings of the study overall: Tumor mutation counts were tracked by expanded intratumoral alpha and beta TCR counts.

On this clonotype itself: Its antigen is as yet unknown.

The time point here: sample taken at primary tumor resection. Approximately 70 TRACERx patients with early, untreated non-small cell lung cancer donated samples. In TCRdb, the 5' RACE reads were re-called with MiXCR into one record per CDR3 protein. The table lists about 3,300 distinct CDR3 sequences, about 17% of them singletons, with over 6.5% in the top ten. This clonotype was sampled from a male donor with early-stage non-small cell lung cancer. Material: lung tumor tissue, obtained at surgery.

This CDR3 reads CASSAEPGSAEAFF. CDR3 in DNA: TGCGCCAGCAGTGCTGAACCAGGTTCGGCTGAAGCTTTCTTT. The chain uses TRBV10-2 and TRBJ1-1, with D hard to call. This CDR3 contains 14 residues. V was pared by 4 bases and J by 6 bases, with 15 bases between. In germline, CDR1 is WSHSY, CDR2 SAAADI.